This TCR beta chain was obtained from a study of blood T cell repertoires in COVID-19. Sequencing was performed with immunoSEQ multiplex PCR; in TCRdb, only in-frame clones are kept and a portion is missing. Of about 260,000 clones listed, about 87% are singletons. This CDR3 comprises 11 residues. Germline CDR1 MGHDK, CDR2 SYGVNS. The germline V and J ends were trimmed by 5 bases and 5 bases, with 6 bases remaining between them. Sequenced input: peripheral blood. This TCR came from a woman in her forties who had recovered from COVID-19. V gene TRBV25-1 combines with J gene TRBJ1-2; no clear D gene. This CDR3 reads CASSRGYGYTF. The CDR3 DNA follows: TGTGCCAGCAGTCGGGGATATGGCTACACCTTC.